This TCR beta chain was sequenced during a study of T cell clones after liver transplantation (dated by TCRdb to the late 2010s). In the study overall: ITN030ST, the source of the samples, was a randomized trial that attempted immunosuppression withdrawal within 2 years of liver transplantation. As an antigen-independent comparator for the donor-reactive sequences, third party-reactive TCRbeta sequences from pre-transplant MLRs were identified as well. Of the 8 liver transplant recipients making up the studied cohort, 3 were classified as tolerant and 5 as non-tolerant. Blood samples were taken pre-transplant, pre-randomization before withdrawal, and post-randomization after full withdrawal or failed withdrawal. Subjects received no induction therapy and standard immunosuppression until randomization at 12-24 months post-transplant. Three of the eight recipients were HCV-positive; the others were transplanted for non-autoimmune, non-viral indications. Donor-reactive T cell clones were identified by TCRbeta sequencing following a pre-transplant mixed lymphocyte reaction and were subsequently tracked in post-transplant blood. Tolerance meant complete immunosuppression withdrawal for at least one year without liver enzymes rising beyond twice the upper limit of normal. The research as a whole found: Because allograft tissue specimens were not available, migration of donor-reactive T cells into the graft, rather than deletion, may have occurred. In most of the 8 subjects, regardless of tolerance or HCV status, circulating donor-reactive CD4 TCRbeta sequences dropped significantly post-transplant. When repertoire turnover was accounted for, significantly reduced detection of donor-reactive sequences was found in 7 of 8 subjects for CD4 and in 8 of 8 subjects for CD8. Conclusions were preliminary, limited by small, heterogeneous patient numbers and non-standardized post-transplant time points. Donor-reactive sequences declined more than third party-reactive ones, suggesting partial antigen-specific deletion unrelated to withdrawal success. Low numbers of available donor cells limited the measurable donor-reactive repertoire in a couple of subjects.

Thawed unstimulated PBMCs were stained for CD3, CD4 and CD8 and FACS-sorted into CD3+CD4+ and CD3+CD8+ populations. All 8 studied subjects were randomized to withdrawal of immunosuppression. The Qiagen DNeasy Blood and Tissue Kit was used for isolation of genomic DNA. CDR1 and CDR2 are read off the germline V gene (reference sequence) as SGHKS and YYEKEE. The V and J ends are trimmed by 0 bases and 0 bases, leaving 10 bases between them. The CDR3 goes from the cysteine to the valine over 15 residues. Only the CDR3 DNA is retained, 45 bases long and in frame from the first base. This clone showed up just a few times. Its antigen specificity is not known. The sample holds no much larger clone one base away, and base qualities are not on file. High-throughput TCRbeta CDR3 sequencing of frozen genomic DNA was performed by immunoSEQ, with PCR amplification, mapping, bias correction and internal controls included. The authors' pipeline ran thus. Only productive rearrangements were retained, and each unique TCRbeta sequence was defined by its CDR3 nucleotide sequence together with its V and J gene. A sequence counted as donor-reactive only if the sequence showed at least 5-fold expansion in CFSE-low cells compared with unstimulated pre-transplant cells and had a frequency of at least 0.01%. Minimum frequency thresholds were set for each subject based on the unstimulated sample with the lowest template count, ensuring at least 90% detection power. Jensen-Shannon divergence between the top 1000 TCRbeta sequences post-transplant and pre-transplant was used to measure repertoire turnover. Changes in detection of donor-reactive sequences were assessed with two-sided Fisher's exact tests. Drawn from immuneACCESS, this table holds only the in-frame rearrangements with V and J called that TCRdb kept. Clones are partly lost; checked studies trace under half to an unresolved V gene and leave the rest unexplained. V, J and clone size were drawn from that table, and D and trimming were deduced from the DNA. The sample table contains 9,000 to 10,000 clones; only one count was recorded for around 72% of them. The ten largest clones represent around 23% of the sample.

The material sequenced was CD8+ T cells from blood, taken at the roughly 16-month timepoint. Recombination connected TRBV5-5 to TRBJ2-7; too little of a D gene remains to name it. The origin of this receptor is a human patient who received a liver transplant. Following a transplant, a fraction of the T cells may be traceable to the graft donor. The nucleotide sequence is TGTGCCAGCAGCTTGGATTACTATGGCTCCTACGAGCAGTACGTC. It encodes CASSLDYYGSYEQYV.